The next 22 T cell receptor beta chains were all read from a single sample in a study of technical replicates of blood from a few donors. Assay used: immunoSEQ multiplex PCR; TCRdb lists only in-frame clones, some missing. The sample comprises 65,000 to 90,000 clones, 95% to 98% of which are singletons, and approximately 0.2% rests with the top ten. Sequenced material: T cells isolated from PBMCs. All receptors come from a human donor in good health.

The count of this clone is one. V usage is TRBV30 and J usage is TRBJ1-5; no clear D. V was cut by 5 bases and J by 6 bases, with 14 bases left in between. The CDR3 is made up of 13 amino acids. The germline V gene encodes CDR1 GTSNPN and CDR2 SVGIG (reference sequence). The chain's CDR3 is CAWESRGSQPQHF. The CDR3 DNA reads TGTGCCTGGGAATCTCGCGGGAGTCAGCCCCAGCATTTT.

The chain is built from TRBV6-1 and TRBJ2-5, with 9 bases aligning to TRBD2. The CDR3 spans 12 residues. Germline values: CDR1 MNHNS, CDR2 SASEGT. The CDR3 protein is CAIAGVLETQYF. The DNA of the CDR3 is TGTGCAATAGCGGGAGTTTTAGAGACCCAGTACTTC.

This sequence joins TRBV29-1 and TRBJ1-2; a possible D gene is TRBD1 (6 bases). Germline lookup yields CDR1 SQVTM and CDR2 ANQGSEA. Trimming took 2 bases from V and 6 from J, leaving 19 bases between them. The CDR3 consists of 15 residues. The CDR3 here is CSVEPRLSKGDGYTF. The DNA for the CDR3 is TGCAGCGTTGAACCCCGCCTATCTAAGGGGGATGGCTACACCTTC.

This clone was detected only once. V usage is TRBV15 and J usage is TRBJ1-4, with 8 bases aligning to TRBD1. Germline assignment: CDR1 LNHNV and CDR2 YYDKDF (reference sequence). This CDR3 spans 16 amino acids. After removal of 1 base from V and 1 base from J, the junction contained 2 bases not matched to a gene. CDR3 nucleotide sequence: TGTGCCACCAGCAGAGTCGACAGGGGAACTAATGAAAAACTGTTTTTT. It translates to CATSRVDRGTNEKLFF.

This rearrangement joins TRBV5-1 to TRBJ1-1; the match to TRBD1 covers 12 bases. Germline V CDR1 and CDR2: SGHRS, YFSETQ. The V and J ends lost 3 bases and 9 bases, in that order; junction bases with no gene match: 0. The CDR3 runs to 12 residues. CDR3 DNA: TGCGCCAGCAGCTGGGACAGGGGGCAAGCTTTCTTT. This translates into CASSWDRGQAFF.

To note about this clone: The junction departs from the called germline gene at one end, perhaps through a read error. The V call is TRBV15, the J call TRBJ2-7; D might be TRBD1 (6 bases). The CDR3 runs to 13 residues. Germline V CDR1 and CDR2: LNHNV, YYDKDF (reference sequence). CDR3 coding DNA: TGTGCCACCAGCAGTGCCGTCGTGGGGACAAAGCGTTTC. Translated, it gives CATSSAVVGTKRF.

This rearrangement joins TRBV4-1 to TRBJ2-7, with 11 positions matching TRBD2. The J segment lost 3 bases and the V segment lost 1 base, leaving 5 bases of the junction unmatched. This CDR3 region has 16 residues. The germline V gene has CDR1 MGHRA and CDR2 YSYEKL. DNA for the CDR3: TGCGCCAGCAGCCAAGGGGGAACTAGCGGGAGCTACGAGCAGTACTTC. Translated, it gives CASSQGGTSGSYEQYF.

The chain joins TRBV30 to TRBJ2-7; 10 bases match TRBD1. CDR1 and CDR2 from the germline V gene are GTSNPN and SVGIG (reference sequence). V lost 5 bases to trimming and J lost 5 bases; unmatched junction nucleotides: 3. CDR3 length: 12 amino acids. CDR3: CAWRTGGNEQYF. CDR3 nucleotides: TGTGCCTGGCGGACAGGGGGTAACGAGCAGTACTTC.

The chain links TRBV7-3 to TRBJ2-2, with 13 bases matching TRBD2. V shed 4 bases and J 8 bases; nucleotides not matched to a gene: 16. The CDR3 runs 19 residues. Germline CDR1 SGHTA, CDR2 FQGTGA. As DNA, the CDR3 is TGTGCCAGCAGCTGGGGAACTAGCGGGAGGGGAGATGGACAGGGGGAGCTGTTTTTT. Translating gives CASSWGTSGRGDGQGELFF.

The chain uses TRBV5-4 and TRBJ1-2; D call uncertain. The V end lost 6 bases, the J end lost 8 bases, and 26 bases lay between the germline ends. The CDR3 runs to 16 residues. Germline CDR1 is SGHNT and CDR2 is YYREEE (reference sequence). CDR3 coding DNA: TGTGCCAGCACTCAGGACGGACTCACCTATGTTGGAGGCTACACCTTC. This translates into CASTQDGLTYVGGYTF.

This clone was detected only once. The CDR3 region is CAWSVSLSSGNTIYF. In DNA, the CDR3 is TGTGCCTGGAGTGTATCGCTGAGCTCTGGAAACACCATATATTTT. The chain links TRBV30 to TRBJ1-3, with D unresolved. V was clipped by 0 bases and J by 0 bases, with 9 bases between them. This CDR3 has 15 residues. CDR1 and CDR2 (germline): GTSNPN, SVGIG (reference sequence).

V usage is TRBV4-1 and J usage is TRBJ2-7, with TRBD1 identical over 8 bases. This CDR3 has 17 residues. V shed 3 bases and J 0 bases; nucleotides not matched to a gene: 10. Per germline, CDR1 MGHRA and CDR2 YSYEKL. The CDR3 bases are TGCGCCAGCAGCCAGAAATGGACAGGGTCCGGCTCCTACGAGCAGTACTTC. It translates to CASSQKWTGSGSYEQYF.

The gene calls are TRBV2 and TRBJ2-3, with a tentative D call TRBD1 (6 bases). Trimming pared 5 bases from V and 2 bases from J, leaving 14 bases between. Germline-derived CDR1 and CDR2 are SNHLY and FYNNEI. The CDR3 totals 15 residues. The CDR3 region is CASSISRGTTDTQYF. For the CDR3, the DNA is TGTGCCAGCAGTATAAGTAGGGGGACCACAGATACGCAGTATTTT.

The chain uses TRBV18 and TRBJ1-1; possibly TRBD1 for D (5 bases). Per the germline V gene, CDR1 is KGHSH and CDR2 is LQKENI. This CDR3 spans 14 amino acids. The V end was cut by 3 bases, the J end by 2 bases, with 10 bases between. The chain's CDR3 is CASSPTEINTEAFF. Here the CDR3 DNA reads TGTGCCAGCTCACCGACAGAGATAAACACTGAAGCTTTCTTT.

The chain links TRBV6-6 to TRBJ2-2; 12 bases line up with TRBD2. Germline values: CDR1 MNHNY, CDR2 SVGAGI (reference sequence). This CDR3 has 16 amino acids. The trim removed 7 bases at V and 5 bases at J, leaving 8 bases unmatched. The CDR3 sequence is CASNRLAGELTGELFF. As DNA, the CDR3 is TGTGCCAGCAACCGACTAGCGGGAGAACTTACCGGGGAGCTGTTTTTT.

V gene TRBV5-1 combines with J gene TRBJ2-1; 10 bases are a match to TRBD2. The ends lost 1 base at V and 6 bases at J; junction bases unmatched: 4. Germline V gene sequence: CDR1 SGHRS, CDR2 YFSETQ. CDR3 length: 15 residues. The CDR3 here is CASSLQLAGPNEQFF. In DNA, the CDR3 is TGCGCCAGCAGCTTGCAACTAGCGGGGCCCAATGAGCAGTTCTTC.

This clone was counted a single time. The chain carries TRBV9 and TRBJ2-7, with 13 bases matching TRBD2. V shed 4 bases, J shed 6 bases, and the junction held 7 bases outside the gene matches. This CDR3 has 15 residues. CDR1 SGDLS and CDR2 YYNGEE come from the germline V gene. The CDR3 DNA is TGTGCCAGCAGCCTCGGACTAGCGGGAGATGGCGAGCAGTACTTC. It translates to CASSLGLAGDGEQYF.

The chain combines TRBV2 with TRBJ2-3, with 9 bases matching TRBD1. V shed 2 bases and J 1 base; nucleotides not matched to a gene: 10. Germline V gives CDR1 SNHLY, CDR2 FYNNEI. This CDR3 is 18 amino acids long. The CDR3 sequence: CASSETGTGQWGTDTQYF. CDR3 nucleotide sequence: TGTGCCAGCAGTGAAACCGGGACAGGGCAGTGGGGCACAGATACGCAGTATTTT. The full variable domain, rest sourced from reference TRBV2 and TRBJ2-3, is EPEVTQTPSHQVTQMGQEVILRCVPISNHLYFYWYRQILGQKVEFLVSFYNNEISEKSEIFDDQFSVERPDGSNFTLKIRSTKLEDSAMYFCASSETGTGQWGTDTQYFGPGTRLTVL.

This chain links TRBV19 with TRBJ1-3; tentatively, D is TRBD1 (5 bases). The CDR3 is 14 residues long. Trimming cost V 7 bases and J 0 bases, with 10 bases left between them. Germline assignment: CDR1 LNHDA and CDR2 SQIVND (reference sequence). In DNA, the CDR3 is TGTGCCAGTACCACAGGAAACTCTGGAAACACCATATATTTT. Translated: CASTTGNSGNTIYF. Using reference TRBV19 and TRBJ1-3 for the parts outside the CDR3, the full variable domain is DGGITQSPKYLFRKEGQNVTLSCEQNLNHDAMYWYRQDPGQGLRLIYYSQIVNDFQKGDIAEGYSVSREKKESFPLTVTSAQKNPTAFYLCASTTGNSGNTIYFGEGSWLTVV.

V is TRBV7-2 and J is TRBJ1-2; D possibly corresponds to TRBD1 (5 bases). CDR3 size: 14 residues. Germline-derived CDR1 and CDR2 are SGHTA and FQGNSA. The germline V and J ends were trimmed by 3 bases and 4 bases, with 12 bases remaining between them. The CDR3 sequence: CASSLGPAFYGYTF. The CDR3 DNA sequence: TGTGCCAGCAGCTTGGGGCCAGCCTTCTATGGCTACACCTTC.

The V gene is TRBV19, the J gene TRBJ2-7, with 8 bases aligning to TRBD1. V gave up 6 bases and J gave up 0 bases; unmatched junction bases: 7. Germline assignment: CDR1 LNHDA and CDR2 SQIVND (reference sequence). The CDR3 contains 15 residues. CDR3 sequence: CASRRTGGSSYEQYF. CDR3 bases: TGTGCCAGTAGGAGAACAGGGGGGAGCTCCTACGAGCAGTACTTC.

J is TRBJ2-3 and V is TRBV19; 10 bases are a match to TRBD2. From germline, CDR1 is LNHDA and CDR2 SQIVND (reference sequence). Germline trimming cut 3 bases from V and 3 bases from J; bases unmatched to any gene: 3. This CDR3 is built from 15 residues. The CDR3 loop reads CASSIQLAGTDTQYF. Written as DNA, the CDR3 is TGTGCCAGTAGTATCCAACTAGCGGGGACAGATACGCAGTATTTT.